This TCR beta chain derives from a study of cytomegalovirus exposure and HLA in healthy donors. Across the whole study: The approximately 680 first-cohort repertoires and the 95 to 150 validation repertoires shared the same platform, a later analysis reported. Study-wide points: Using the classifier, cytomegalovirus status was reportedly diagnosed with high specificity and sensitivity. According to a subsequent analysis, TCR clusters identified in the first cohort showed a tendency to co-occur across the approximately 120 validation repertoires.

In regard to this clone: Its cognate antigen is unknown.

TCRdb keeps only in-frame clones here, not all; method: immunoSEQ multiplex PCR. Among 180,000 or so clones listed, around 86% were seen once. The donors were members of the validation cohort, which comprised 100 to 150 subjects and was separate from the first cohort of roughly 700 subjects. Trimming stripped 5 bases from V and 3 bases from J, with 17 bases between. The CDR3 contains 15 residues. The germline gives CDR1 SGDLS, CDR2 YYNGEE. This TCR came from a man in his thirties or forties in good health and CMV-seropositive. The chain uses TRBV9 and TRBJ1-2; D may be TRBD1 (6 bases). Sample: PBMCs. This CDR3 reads CASSVTGQEDYGYTF. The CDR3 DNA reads TGTGCCAGCAGTGTCACAGGGCAGGAAGACTATGGCTACACCTTC.